This T cell receptor beta chain was obtained from a study of blood T cell repertoires in COVID-19. At the level of the study: Sources were T cells, B-cell-depleted T cells, or PBMCs; the material itself was cDNA or gDNA.

How the authors handled the data: Nucleated cell counts were estimated from reference gene primer amplification. Sequencing used immunoSEQ multiplex PCR; TCRdb keeps in-frame clones, though not all of them. The V and J calls and clone size were taken over from that table, and D and trimming were inferred from the DNA. In the table there are roughly 58,000 clones, 72% of which are singletons. The CDR3 totals 19 residues. Germline-derived CDR1 and CDR2 are SGHTA and FQGNSA. V was trimmed by 2 bases and J by 4 bases, leaving 26 bases between them. Cohorts were assigned according to the clinical history that participants reported. Before they entered the study, exposed participants had met a COVID-19 case within 2 weeks.

This receptor was obtained from a woman aged 55-70 years who had been exposed to COVID-19. V is TRBV7-2 and J is TRBJ1-1; D call uncertain. Sequencing was done on a sample of PBMCs or T cells enriched from blood (not recorded which). CDR3 nucleotides: TGTGCCAGCAGCTTACGGTTCGGGTCTCAAACCCGTCGGGGCACTGAAGCTTTCTTT. This sequence encodes CASSLRFGSQTRRGTEAFF. The whole variable domain, filled in from reference TRBV7-2 and TRBJ1-1, reads GAGVSQSPSNKVTEKGKDVELRCDPISGHTALYWYRQSLGQGLEFLIYFQGNSAPDKSGLPSDRFSAERTGGSVSTLTIQRTQQEDSAVYLCASSLRFGSQTRRGTEAFFGQGTRLTVV.